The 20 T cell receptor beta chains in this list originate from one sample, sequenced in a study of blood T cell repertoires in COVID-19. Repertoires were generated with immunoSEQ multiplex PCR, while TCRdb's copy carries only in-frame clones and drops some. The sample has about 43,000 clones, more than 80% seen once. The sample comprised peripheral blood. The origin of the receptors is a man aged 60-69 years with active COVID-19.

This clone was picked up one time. The CDR3 protein is CASSSLAGYEQYF. CDR3 nucleotides: TGTGCCAGCTCGTCCCTAGCGGGCTACGAGCAGTACTTC. The chain is built from TRBV6-5 and TRBJ2-7, with 8 bases that match TRBD2. The germline V gene encodes CDR1 MNHEY and CDR2 SVGAGI. V lost 8 bases to trimming and J lost 3 bases; unmatched junction nucleotides: 6. This CDR3 is 13 amino acids long.

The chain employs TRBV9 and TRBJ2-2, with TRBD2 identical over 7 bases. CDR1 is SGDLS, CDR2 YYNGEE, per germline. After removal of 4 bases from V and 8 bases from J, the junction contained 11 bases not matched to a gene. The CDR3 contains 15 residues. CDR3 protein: CASSPGTIALGELFF. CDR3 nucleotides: TGTGCCAGCAGCCCAGGGACTATAGCCCTAGGGGAGCTGTTTTTT.

CDR3 nucleotides: TGTGCCAGCAGTCCAAACAGGGATCAGCCCCAGCATTTT. Translated: CASSPNRDQPQHF. The V and J genes are TRBV27 and TRBJ1-5; D is possibly TRBD1 (6 bases). Trimming removed 5 bases from V and 5 bases from J, with 10 bases in between. Germline V gives CDR1 MNHEY, CDR2 SMNVEV (reference sequence). CDR3 size: 13 residues.

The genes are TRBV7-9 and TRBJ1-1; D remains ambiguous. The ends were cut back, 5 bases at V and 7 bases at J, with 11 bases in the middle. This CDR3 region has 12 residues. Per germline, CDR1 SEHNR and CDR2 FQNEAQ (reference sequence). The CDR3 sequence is CASSAGGIEAFF. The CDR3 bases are TGTGCCAGCAGCGCTGGCGGGATTGAAGCTTTCTTT.

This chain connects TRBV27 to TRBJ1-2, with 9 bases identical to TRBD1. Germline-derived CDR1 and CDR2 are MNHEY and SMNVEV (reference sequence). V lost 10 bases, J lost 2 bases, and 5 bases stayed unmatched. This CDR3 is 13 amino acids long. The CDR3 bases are TGTGCCACAGGGACAGGGAGGAACTATGGCTACACCTTC. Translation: CATGTGRNYGYTF.

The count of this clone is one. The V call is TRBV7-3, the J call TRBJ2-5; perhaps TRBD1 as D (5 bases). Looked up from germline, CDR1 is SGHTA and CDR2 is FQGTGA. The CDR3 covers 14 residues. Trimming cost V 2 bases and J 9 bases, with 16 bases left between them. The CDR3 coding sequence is TGTGCCAGCAGCTTACAGGGTCAGGCGACGGCCCAGTACTTC. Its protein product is CASSLQGQATAQYF.

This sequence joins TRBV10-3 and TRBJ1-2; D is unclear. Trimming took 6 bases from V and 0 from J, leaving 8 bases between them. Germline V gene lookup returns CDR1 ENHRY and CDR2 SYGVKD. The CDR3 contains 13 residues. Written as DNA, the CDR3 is TGTGCCATCAGCCTACTGACTAACTATGGCTACACCTTC. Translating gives CAISLLTNYGYTF.

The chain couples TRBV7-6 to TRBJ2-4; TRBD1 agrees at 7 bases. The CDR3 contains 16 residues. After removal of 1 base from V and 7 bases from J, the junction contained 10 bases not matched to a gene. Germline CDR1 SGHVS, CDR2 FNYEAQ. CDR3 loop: CASSLVQGTVGNIQYF. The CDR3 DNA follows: TGTGCCAGCAGCTTAGTACAGGGGACGGTTGGGAACATTCAGTACTTC.

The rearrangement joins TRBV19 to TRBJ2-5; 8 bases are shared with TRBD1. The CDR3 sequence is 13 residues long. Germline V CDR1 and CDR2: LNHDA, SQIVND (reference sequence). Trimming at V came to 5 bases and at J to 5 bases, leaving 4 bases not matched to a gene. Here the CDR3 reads CASSFYRGETQYF. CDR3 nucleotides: TGTGCCAGTAGTTTTTACAGGGGGGAGACCCAGTACTTC.

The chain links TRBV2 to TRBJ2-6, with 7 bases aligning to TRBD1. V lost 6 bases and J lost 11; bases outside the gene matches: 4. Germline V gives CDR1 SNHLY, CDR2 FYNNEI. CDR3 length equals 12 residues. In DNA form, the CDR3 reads TGTGCCAGCAGCAGGGGGAGAGACGTCCTGACTTTC. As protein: CASSRGRDVLTF. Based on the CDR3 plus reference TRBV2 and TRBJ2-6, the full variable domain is EPEVTQTPSHQVTQMGQEVILRCVPISNHLYFYWYRQILGQKVEFLVSFYNNEISEKSEIFDDQFSVERPDGSNFTLKIRSTKLEDSAMYFCASSRGRDVLTFGAGSRLTVL.

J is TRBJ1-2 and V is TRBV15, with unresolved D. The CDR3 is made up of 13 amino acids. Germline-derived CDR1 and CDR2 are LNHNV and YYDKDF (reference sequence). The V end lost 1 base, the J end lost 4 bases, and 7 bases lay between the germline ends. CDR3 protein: CATSRGEGYGYTF. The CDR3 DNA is TGTGCCACCAGCAGAGGGGAGGGCTATGGCTACACCTTC.

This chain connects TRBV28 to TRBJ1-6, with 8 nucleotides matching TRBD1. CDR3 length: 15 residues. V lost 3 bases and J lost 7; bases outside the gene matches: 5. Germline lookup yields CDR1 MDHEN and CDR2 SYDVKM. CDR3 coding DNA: TGTGCCAGCAGTTTTCAGGGGGCACGGAATTCACCCCTCCACTTT. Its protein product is CASSFQGARNSPLHF.

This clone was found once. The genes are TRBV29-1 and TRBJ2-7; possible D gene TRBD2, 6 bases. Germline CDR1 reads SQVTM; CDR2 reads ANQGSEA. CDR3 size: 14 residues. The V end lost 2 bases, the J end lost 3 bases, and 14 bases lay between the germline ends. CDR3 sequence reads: CSVEPPETSYEQYF. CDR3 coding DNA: TGCAGCGTTGAACCCCCCGAGACTAGCTACGAGCAGTACTTC.

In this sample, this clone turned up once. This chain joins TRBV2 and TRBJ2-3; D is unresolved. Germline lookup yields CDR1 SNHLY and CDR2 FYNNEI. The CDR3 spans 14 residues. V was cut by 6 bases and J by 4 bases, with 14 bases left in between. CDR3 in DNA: TGTGCCAGCAGAGAATGGATAGAGGCAGATACGCAGTATTTT. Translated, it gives CASREWIEADTQYF.

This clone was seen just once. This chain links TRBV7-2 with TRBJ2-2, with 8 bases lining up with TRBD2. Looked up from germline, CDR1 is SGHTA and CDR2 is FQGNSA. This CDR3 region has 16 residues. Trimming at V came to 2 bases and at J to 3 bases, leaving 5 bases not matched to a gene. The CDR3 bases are TGTGCCAGCAGCTTATTCGGGGGGGGCGACACCGGGGAGCTGTTTTTT. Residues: CASSLFGGGDTGELFF.

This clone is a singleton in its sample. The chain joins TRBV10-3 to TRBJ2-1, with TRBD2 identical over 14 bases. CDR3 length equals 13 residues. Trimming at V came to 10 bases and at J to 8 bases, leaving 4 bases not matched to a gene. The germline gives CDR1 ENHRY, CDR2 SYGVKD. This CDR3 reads CATGLAGGHEQFF. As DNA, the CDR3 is TGTGCCACAGGACTAGCGGGAGGCCATGAGCAGTTCTTC.

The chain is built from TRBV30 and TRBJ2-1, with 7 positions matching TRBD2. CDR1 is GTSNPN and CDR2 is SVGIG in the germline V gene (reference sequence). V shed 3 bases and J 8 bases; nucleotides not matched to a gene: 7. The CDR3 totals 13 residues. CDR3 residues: CAWRGGREHEQFF. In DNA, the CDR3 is TGTGCCTGGAGGGGGGGGAGGGAGCATGAGCAGTTCTTC.

CDR3 DNA sequence: TGCAGCGTTGGCGACAGGGCGAACACCGGGGAGCTGTTTTTT. This codes for CSVGDRANTGELFF. The rearrangement links TRBV29-1 to TRBJ2-2; 7 nucleotides line up with TRBD1. CDR3 length: 14 amino acids. After removal of 4 bases from V and 0 bases from J, the junction contained 2 bases not matched to a gene. The V gene's germline CDR1 is SQVTM and CDR2 ANQGSEA.

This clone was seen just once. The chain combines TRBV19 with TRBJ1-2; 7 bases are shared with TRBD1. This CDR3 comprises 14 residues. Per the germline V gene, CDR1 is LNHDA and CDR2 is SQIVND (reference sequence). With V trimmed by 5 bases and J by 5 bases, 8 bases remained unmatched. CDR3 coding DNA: TGTGCCAGTAGTCCACTCGACAGGGTATATGGCTACACCTTC. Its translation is CASSPLDRVYGYTF.

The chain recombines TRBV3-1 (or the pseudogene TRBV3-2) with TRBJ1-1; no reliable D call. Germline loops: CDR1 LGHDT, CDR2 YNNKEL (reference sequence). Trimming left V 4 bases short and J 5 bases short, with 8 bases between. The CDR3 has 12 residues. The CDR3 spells CASSRLGTEAFF. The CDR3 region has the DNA TGTGCCAGCAGCCGACTAGGGACTGAAGCTTTCTTT.